The source of this T cell receptor beta chain is a study of blood T cell repertoires in COVID-19. Study-wide background: COVID-19 samples from acute and convalescent phases originated in the United States, Italy and Spain. T cells, B-cell-depleted T cells, or PBMCs supplied cDNA or gDNA.

CDR1 KGHSH and CDR2 LQKENI come from the germline V gene. V shed 6 bases and J shed 3 bases, with 17 bases lying between them. This CDR3 region has 15 residues. Original processing notes: Researchers report that nucleated cell counts were estimated from reference gene primer amplification. The protocol was immunoSEQ multiplex PCR, while the TCRdb copy is restricted to in-frame clones and leaves out a portion. That table furnishes V, J and clone size, whereas the DNA furnished D and trimming. The table lists 120,000 or so clones, over 80% of them singletons. Sequencing was done on a sample of peripheral blood. The chain employs TRBV18 and TRBJ1-2; D is unclear. The clonotype originates from a man aged 65 to 85 with acute or convalescent COVID-19. The CDR3 region has the DNA TGTGCCAGCTCCCGGATGAGGGAAATGGACTATGGCTACACCTTC. Translation: CASSRMREMDYGYTF.